The 30 T cell receptor beta chains presented below share a single source sample, sequenced in a study of blood T cell repertoires in COVID-19. TCRdb's copy holds only in-frame clones and misses some; the assay was immunoSEQ multiplex PCR. Found here are tens of thousands of clones, more than 70% of them singletons; the top ten hold roughly 15%. Sequenced material: peripheral blood. The source is a man aged 70-80 years with active or convalescent COVID-19.

The chain uses TRBV2 and TRBJ1-5, with D unclear. The CDR3 runs to 13 residues. Germline-derived CDR1 and CDR2 are SNHLY and FYNNEI. V lost 3 bases, J lost 6 bases, and 9 bases lay in between. The CDR3 loop reads CASSEARFQPQHF. In DNA, the CDR3 is TGTGCCAGCAGTGAGGCCAGGTTTCAGCCCCAGCATTTT.

This chain links TRBV3-1 (or the pseudogene TRBV3-2) with TRBJ2-1, with 11 bases lining up with TRBD2. The CDR3 is 14 amino acids. The V segment lost 4 bases and the J segment 15 bases; nucleotides outside the gene matches: 11. Germline-derived CDR1 and CDR2 are LGHDT and YNNKEL (reference sequence). The DNA of the CDR3 is TGTGCCAGCAGCCTGGATTATAGCGGGGGGGCGATGTTCTTC. This codes for CASSLDYSGGAMFF.

The J gene is TRBJ1-1, the V gene TRBV6-5, with D maybe TRBD1 (5 bases). The CDR3 covers 11 residues. V was shortened by 2 bases and J by 10 bases, with 8 bases between the two germline ends. Germline V lookup: CDR1 MNHEY, CDR2 SVGAGI. CDR3 sequence reads: CASSYDSIAFF. As DNA, the CDR3 is TGTGCCAGCAGTTACGACAGTATAGCTTTCTTT.

This chain joins TRBV3-1 (or the pseudogene TRBV3-2) and TRBJ1-1, with D tentatively TRBD1 (6 bases). The CDR3 contains 15 residues. From germline, CDR1 is LGHDT and CDR2 YNNKEL (reference sequence). The V and J ends lost 1 base and 1 base respectively, with 10 bases between them. The CDR3 sequence is CASSQVVRGNTEAFF. The CDR3 DNA follows: TGTGCCAGCAGCCAAGTGGTCAGGGGGAACACTGAAGCTTTCTTT.

The chain carries TRBV30 and TRBJ2-3, with no clear D. V dropped 2 bases and J dropped 1 base, with 10 bases sitting between them. The CDR3 has 14 residues. CDR1 GTSNPN and CDR2 SVGIG come from the germline V gene (reference sequence). The CDR3 spells CAWSPDTGTDTQYF. The CDR3 DNA follows: TGTGCCTGGAGTCCCGATACGGGCACAGATACGCAGTATTTT.

V is TRBV2 and J is TRBJ1-2; 7 nucleotides match TRBD1. This CDR3 comprises 12 residues. V lost 4 bases, J lost 6 bases, and 2 bases stayed unmatched. Germline loops: CDR1 SNHLY, CDR2 FYNNEI. The CDR3 region has the DNA TGTGCCAGCAGTGGGGACAGTGATGGCTACACCTTC. Its protein is CASSGDSDGYTF. The entire variable domain, with the rest obtained from reference TRBV2 and TRBJ1-2, is as follows: EPEVTQTPSHQVTQMGQEVILRCVPISNHLYFYWYRQILGQKVEFLVSFYNNEISEKSEIFDDQFSVERPDGSNFTLKIRSTKLEDSAMYFCASSGDSDGYTFGSGTRLTVV.

The gene calls are TRBV30 and TRBJ1-5; 7 nucleotides align to TRBD1. Germline V CDR1 and CDR2: GTSNPN, SVGIG (reference sequence). The CDR3 has 13 amino acids. V lost 5 bases, J lost 4 bases, and 5 bases stayed unmatched. The CDR3 nucleotides read TGTGCCTGGTCCGGGACAGCGAATCAGCCCCAGCATTTT. Amino acid sequence: CAWSGTANQPQHF.

This chain joins TRBV28 and TRBJ1-4; D remains ambiguous. V lost 2 bases and J lost 11, with 15 bases in between. CDR1 MDHEN and CDR2 SYDVKM come from the germline V gene. This CDR3 has 14 amino acids. The CDR3 protein is CASSLGGVWRKLFF. CDR3 nucleotide sequence: TGTGCCAGCAGTTTAGGTGGGGTATGGAGGAAACTGTTTTTT.

This chain joins TRBV6-5 and TRBJ1-1, with 7 bases lining up with TRBD1. The CDR3 has 15 residues. V lost 0 bases and J lost 6; bases outside the gene matches: 7. The germline V gene has CDR1 MNHEY and CDR2 SVGAGI. The CDR3 sequence: CASSYSSDRVPEAFF. In nucleotides, the CDR3 is TGTGCCAGCAGTTACTCATCCGACAGGGTCCCTGAAGCTTTCTTT.

The chain carries TRBV3-1 (or the pseudogene TRBV3-2) and TRBJ1-2, with D tentatively TRBD1 (6 bases). Germline V CDR1 and CDR2: LGHDT, YNNKEL (reference sequence). The CDR3 contains 15 residues. V shed 3 bases and J shed 7 bases, with 18 bases lying between them. This CDR3 is CASSQDTRGNGGYTF. The CDR3 nucleotides read TGTGCCAGCAGCCAGGACACCAGGGGTAACGGTGGCTACACCTTC.

V is TRBV21-1 and J is TRBJ2-2; the D call of TRBD1 is as the table states it, not checked on the DNA. TRBV21-1 is assigned pseudogene status. This CDR3 has 19 residues. CDR3 loop: CASSKDRGLSPQNTGELFF. CDR3 DNA sequence: TGTGCCAGCAGCAAGGACAGAGGCCTATCTCCCCAGAACACCGGGGAGCTGTTTTTT.

Details on this clone: This sample includes further DNA sequences coding for the same CDR3. The genes are TRBV5-4 and TRBJ1-2; D is ambiguous. V was trimmed by 4 bases and J by 5 bases, leaving 12 bases between them. Germline V CDR1 and CDR2: SGHNT, YYREEE (reference sequence). CDR3 length: 13 amino acids. CDR3 in amino acids: CASSPGEEYGYTF. DNA for the CDR3: TGTGCCAGCAGCCCCGGGGAAGAATATGGCTACACCTTC. Full variable domain (remainder filled in from reference TRBV5-4 and TRBJ1-2): ETGVTQSPTHLIKTRGQQVTLRCSSQSGHNTVSWYQQALGQGPQFIFQYYREEENGRGNFPPRFSGLQFPNYSSELNVNALELDDSALYLCASSPGEEYGYTFGSGTRLTVV.

This chain links TRBV24-1 with TRBJ2-1; 8 nucleotides line up with TRBD1. In germline, CDR1 is KGHDR, CDR2 SFDVKD. V trimming: 9 bases; J trimming: 8 bases; junction bases outside the gene matches: 8. CDR3 size: 13 residues. The CDR3 protein is CATSTGGLDEQFF. CDR3 nucleotide sequence: TGTGCCACCTCAACAGGGGGTTTAGATGAGCAGTTCTTC.

The chain is built from TRBV7-9 and TRBJ2-5; 7 nucleotides agree with TRBD2. Germline V lookup: CDR1 SEHNR, CDR2 FQNEAQ (reference sequence). V lost 3 bases, J lost 1 base, and 5 bases stayed unmatched. The CDR3 runs 15 residues. The CDR3 coding sequence is TGTGCCAGCAGCTTCTCTGGGGGGGGCCAAGAGACCCAGTACTTC. Translating it yields CASSFSGGGQETQYF.

CDR3 sequence reads: CAIKGSGNTIYF. The CDR3 region has the DNA TGTGCCATCAAGGGGTCTGGAAACACCATATATTTT. The chain couples TRBV10-3 to TRBJ1-3; D is possibly TRBD1 (5 bases). Germline CDR1 is ENHRY and CDR2 is SYGVKD. The ends were cut back, 7 bases at V and 1 base at J, with 5 bases in the middle. This CDR3 spans 12 amino acids.

This clone was detected only a few times. V usage is TRBV19 and J usage is TRBJ2-2, with 8 bases fitting TRBD2. V shed 7 bases and J 5 bases; nucleotides not matched to a gene: 9. The CDR3 covers 15 residues. In germline, CDR1 is LNHDA, CDR2 SQIVND (reference sequence). Here the CDR3 reads CASISSGDGTGELFF. CDR3 sequence (DNA): TGTGCCAGTATAAGTAGCGGGGATGGAACCGGGGAGCTGTTTTTT.

The chain is built from TRBV3-1 (or the pseudogene TRBV3-2) and TRBJ1-6; TRBD1 matches 7 bases. Germline V gene sequence: CDR1 LGHDT, CDR2 YNNKEL (reference sequence). The CDR3 is made up of 14 amino acids. V lost 5 bases to trimming and J lost 9 bases; unmatched junction nucleotides: 7. CDR3 residues: CASSSGQVISPLHF. The CDR3 DNA reads TGTGCCAGCAGCTCTGGACAGGTGATTTCACCCCTCCACTTT.

The rearrangement uses TRBV5-5 and TRBJ1-1; D not certain. Per the germline V gene, CDR1 is SGHKS and CDR2 is YYEKEE (reference sequence). Trimming pared 1 base from V and 4 bases from J, leaving 14 bases between. The CDR3 loop spans 15 amino acids. As DNA, the CDR3 is TGTGCCAGCAGCTTGATGTTCTCTACGTCCACTGAAGCTTTCTTT. It is translated as CASSLMFSTSTEAFF.

In this sample, this clone turned up once. The rearrangement links TRBV6-5 to TRBJ1-4; D is undetermined. Looked up from germline, CDR1 is MNHEY and CDR2 is SVGAGI. This CDR3 is built from 15 residues. Trimming stripped 5 bases from V and 5 bases from J, with 15 bases between. In nucleotides, the CDR3 is TGTGCCAGCAGTACGGAGGGCAGAGGGAATGAAAAACTGTTTTTT. Translation gives CASSTEGRGNEKLFF.

A note on this clone: At one end the junction does not follow the germline gene, possibly because of a read error. The chain is built from TRBV7-7 and TRBJ2-3, with no clear D. This CDR3 region has 13 residues. Germline V CDR1 and CDR2: SSHAT, FNYEAQ (reference sequence). The CDR3 DNA sequence: TGTGCTAGCAGCTCGACAAGGTCAGATACGCAGTATTTT. This gives the protein CASSSTRSDTQYF.

The chain employs TRBV6-5 and TRBJ2-7; no firm D call. V was cut by 6 bases and J by 2 bases, with 14 bases left in between. Germline CDR1 MNHEY, CDR2 SVGAGI. CDR3 size: 14 residues. This CDR3 is CASSKPGSAYEQYF. CDR3 DNA: TGTGCCAGCAGCAAACCCGGGTCGGCCTACGAGCAGTACTTC.

The chain joins TRBV6-5 to TRBJ1-5; no clear D gene. Per germline, CDR1 MNHEY and CDR2 SVGAGI. The CDR3 runs 13 residues. Trimming removed 6 bases at V and 6 bases at J, with 12 bases between. The CDR3 loop reads CASRGTVGQPQHF. CDR3 sequence (DNA): TGTGCCAGCAGAGGTACAGTGGGTCAGCCCCAGCATTTT.

The chain uses TRBV5-1 and TRBJ2-7; 11 bases fit TRBD2. Germline loops: CDR1 SGHRS, CDR2 YFSETQ. With 0 bases clipped from V and 9 bases from J, the junction kept 8 bases outside the gene matches. The CDR3 runs to 15 residues. CDR3 DNA sequence: TGCGCCAGCAGCTTGGGGCGGCTAGCGGGGGGCGTGCAGTACTTC. Translating gives CASSLGRLAGGVQYF. Filled out from reference TRBV5-1 and TRBJ2-7, the complete variable domain reads KAGVTQTPRYLIKTRGQQVTLSCSPISGHRSVSWYQQTPGQGLQFLFEYFSETQRNKGNFPGRFSGRQFSNSRSEMNVSTLELGDSALYLCASSLGRLAGGVQYFGPGTRLTVT.

J is TRBJ1-2 and V is TRBV5-6; 8 nucleotides match TRBD1. This CDR3 is built from 13 residues. The germline V gene encodes CDR1 SGHDT and CDR2 YYEEEE. V was clipped by 3 bases and J by 5 bases; unmatched bases: 3. The CDR3 DNA sequence: TGTGCCAGCAGCTCAGACAGGGGATATGGCTACACCTTC. The encoded protein is CASSSDRGYGYTF.

The chain links TRBV2 to TRBJ1-5, with a tentative D call TRBD1 (5 bases). V was cut by 1 base and J by 4 bases, with 14 bases left in between. The CDR3 spans 16 residues. Germline V gene data show CDR1 as SNHLY and CDR2 as FYNNEI. DNA for the CDR3: TGTGCCAGCAGTGAAGAGTTAAGGGGTGGGAATCAGCCCCAGCATTTT. It codes for CASSEELRGGNQPQHF.

The chain uses TRBV20-1 and TRBJ1-1, with D unresolved. The CDR3 totals 13 residues. V was trimmed by 3 bases and J by 0 bases, leaving 8 bases between them. The germline CDR1 and CDR2 sequences are DFQATT and SNEGSKA (reference sequence). The CDR3 DNA reads TGCAGTGCTAGTGGGCGGGTGAACACTGAAGCTTTCTTT. It specifies CSASGRVNTEAFF.

The rearrangement joins TRBV3-1 (or the pseudogene TRBV3-2) to TRBJ2-1, with D tentatively TRBD2 (5 bases). The CDR3 has 15 amino acids. V was cut by 6 bases and J by 0 bases, with 12 bases left in between. Per germline, CDR1 LGHDT and CDR2 YNNKEL (reference sequence). The CDR3 loop reads CASSPWRSSYNEQFF. As DNA, the CDR3 is TGTGCCAGCAGTCCCTGGAGGAGCTCCTACAATGAGCAGTTCTTC.

The chain combines TRBV5-1 with TRBJ2-1; TRBD2 matches at 7 bases. J gave up 4 bases and V 3 bases, and 7 bases lay outside the gene matches. The CDR3 extends over 15 amino acids. From germline, CDR1 is SGHRS and CDR2 YFSETQ. In DNA, the CDR3 is TGCGCCAGCAGCTGGAGTGGCGGGGGTTACAATGAGCAGTTCTTC. This codes for CASSWSGGGYNEQFF.

The rearrangement links TRBV3-1 (or the pseudogene TRBV3-2) to TRBJ2-3; D gene uncertain. CDR3 length: 12 amino acids. From germline, CDR1 is LGHDT and CDR2 YNNKEL (reference sequence). Deletions cut 4 bases from V and 9 bases from J, with 11 bases between. CDR3 DNA sequence: TGTGCCAGCAGCCCCTCTATAAGCACGCAGTATTTT. This encodes CASSPSISTQYF.

The chain joins TRBV3-1 (or the pseudogene TRBV3-2) to TRBJ2-2, with 11 bases lining up with TRBD1. The CDR3 sequence is 17 residues long. Germline V gene data show CDR1 as LGHDT and CDR2 as YNNKEL (reference sequence). V was clipped by 5 bases and J by 3 bases; unmatched bases: 8. For the CDR3, the DNA is TGTGCCAGCAGCGAGCCCCGGACAGGGGGCTACACCGGGGAGCTGTTTTTT. Translating gives CASSEPRTGGYTGELFF.